Here is one T cell receptor (beta chain) with its context. No cognate antigen has been identified for it. The sample holds no much larger clone one base away, and base qualities are not on file. Library method: 5' RACE. The listed sequencing device is Illumina HiSeq 2000. Template switching introduced a universal primer binding site; the final cDNA contained a unique molecular identifier, enabling accurate counting of TCR cDNA molecules. Specific primers in the conserved constant-segment region were used to synthesize first-strand cDNA for the TCR alpha and beta chains. Each cDNA library was double barcoded, with a SMART-Mk sample barcode plus Illumina barcodes, to control for contamination. TruSeq adapter sequences along with Illumina sample barcodes were introduced in two successive PCR steps. TCR alpha and beta cDNA libraries were sequenced on the Illumina HiSeq platform with custom primers. As for how the authors treated the data: Raw reads were processed with MiGEC to extract unique molecular identifiers, and MiXCR was used to determine CDR3 positions. For each individual, recombination models were inferred using an EM algorithm with the repgenHMM and IGoR tools. The tcR package in R was used for shared clonotype analysis, with sharing normalized by the product of cloneset sizes. To study raw recombination free of thymic and clonal selection effects, out-of-frame nonproductive sequences were analyzed. TCRdb itself trimmed the public reads at Q25 with fastp, ran MiXCR and retained productive beta chains. Each entry is one CDR3 protein sequence, shown with its most common DNA and genes. These V and J calls derive from TCRdb rather than the authors' analysis. In this sample the table shows 500,000 or so distinct CDR3 sequences, around an eighth of which occur a single time. Approximately 0.98% of the sample comes from the top ten.

This sample is drawn from a study of identical twins (dated by TCRdb to the mid-2010s). Concerning the study at large: To test whether fetal clonotypes persist, the study used deep sequencing on TCR alpha and beta repertoires from monozygotic twins, unrelated adults of various ages, and cord blood. To rule out contamination, replicate twin experiments were performed at different times with different library preparation protocols. General study outcomes and caveats: Zero-insertion analyses could be partly confounded by invariant T cells such as MAIT and iNKT, though diverse VJ usage argued against such confounding for most clonotypes. Out-of-frame TCR alpha sharing in monozygotic twins was systematically underestimated by recombination models, whereas sharing between unrelated individuals was in agreement with the recombination models. Out-of-frame TCR alpha sequences shared between twins showed an excess of low generation-probability sequences compared with coincidental sharing between unrelated individuals. Fewer insertions were carried by abundant cord blood beta clonotypes, a similar but weaker trend appeared in young adult naive repertoires, and no such trend appeared in memory repertoires. A weaker excess of twin sharing was found in beta out-of-frame sequences because the signal-to-noise ratio was lowered by fewer shared sequences. Because the same donors could not be followed over many years, conclusions were based on cross-sectional statistical analysis.

Every donor in the study was a healthy Caucasian. Three pairs of female monozygotic twins, all aged about 18 to 30 years, made up the twin cohort. Positive isolation kits from Invitrogen were used to isolate the CD4+ and CD8+ T cell populations. A further study also used this sample, focusing on yellow fever vaccine responses in identical twins. As the second paper documents: The T cell response to vaccination in identical twins was reported by the authors to appear partly convergent and partly personalized. Focusing on identical twins, the study followed the T cell clones that responded to the vaccine, and did so with precision.

The TCR comes from a woman between 18 and 29 years old in good health. The specimen sequenced was CD4+ T cells sorted from blood.

The DNA sequence reads TGTGCCAGCAGCTTGTTCCTGGGCAGAGTGGATGAGCAGTTCTTC. It encodes CASSLFLGRVDEQFF. The sequence links TRBV7-9 to TRBJ2-1; no D gene is confidently identified. CDR1 and CDR2, looked up from the germline V gene (reference sequence), are SEHNR and FQNEAQ. From cysteine to phenylalanine, the CDR3 is 15 amino acids long. Here the CDR3 DNA is all that survives: 45 bases in frame from base 1. V is clipped by 3 bases and J by 8 bases, and the sequence between their germline boundaries is 17 bases long.